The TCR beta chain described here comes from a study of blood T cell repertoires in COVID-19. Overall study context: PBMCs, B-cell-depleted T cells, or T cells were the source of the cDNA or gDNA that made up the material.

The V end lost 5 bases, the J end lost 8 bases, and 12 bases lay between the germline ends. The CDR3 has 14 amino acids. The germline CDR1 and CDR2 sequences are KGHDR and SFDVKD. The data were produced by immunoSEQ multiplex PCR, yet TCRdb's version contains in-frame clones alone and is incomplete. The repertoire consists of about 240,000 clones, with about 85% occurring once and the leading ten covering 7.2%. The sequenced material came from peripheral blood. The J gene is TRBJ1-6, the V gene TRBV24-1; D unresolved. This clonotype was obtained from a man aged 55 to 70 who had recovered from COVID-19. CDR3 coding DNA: TGTGCCACCAGTGGCGCCTCGCCCTATTCACCCCTCCACTTT. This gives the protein CATSGASPYSPLHF.